A selection of T cell receptor beta chains follows, all from one sample in a study of CD8+CD57+ T cells in acquired aplastic anemia. TCRdb called the reads again in MiXCR, with one record for every CDR3 protein. This sample has approximately 80,000 distinct CDR3 sequences, with roughly three quarters found just once. The specimen was sorted CD4+, CD8+, or CD8+CD57+ T cells (not recorded which) from PBMCs. These TCRs come from a human donor with aplastic anemia. The CDR3 runs from the conserved cysteine through the conserved F or W. A D gene is named only where the DNA matches it firmly. Size is stated for part of the rows, as once, few or many counts, or as a class when the clone is expanded.

D gene: TRBD2; CDR3 length: 14; J gene: TRBJ2-7; clone size: few; V gene: TRBV25-1; CDR3 protein: CASSRREGVNEQYF; CDR3 DNA: TGTGCCAGCAGTAGGCGGGAGGGAGTCAACGAGCAGTACTTC
D gene: TRBD2; CDR3 length: 16; J gene: TRBJ2-2; clone size: -; V gene: TRBV7-7; CDR3 protein: CASSLGLAGGNGELFF; CDR3 DNA: TGTGCCAGCAGCTTGGGACTAGCGGGGGGGAACGGGGAGCTGTTTTTT
D gene: TRBD2; CDR3 length: 15; J gene: TRBJ2-7; clone size: -; V gene: TRBV7-2; CDR3 protein: CASSSVSGSSYEQYF; CDR3 DNA: TGTGCCAGCAGCTCTGTTAGCGGGAGCTCCTACGAGCAGTACTTC
D gene: -; CDR3 length: 16; J gene: TRBJ1-1; clone size: -; V gene: TRBV29-1; CDR3 protein: CSVVASWAGRNTEAFF; CDR3 DNA: TGCAGCGTTGTTGCTTCTTGGGCAGGGAGGAACACTGAAGCTTTCTTT
D gene: -; CDR3 length: 11; J gene: TRBJ1-1; clone size: -; V gene: TRBV7-9; CDR3 protein: CASKSNTEAFF; CDR3 DNA: TGTGCCAGCAAATCGAACACTGAAGCTTTCTTT
D gene: TRBD1; CDR3 length: 13; J gene: TRBJ1-4; clone size: once; V gene: TRBV29-1; CDR3 protein: CSVATGENEKLFF; CDR3 DNA: TGCAGCGTAGCAACAGGGGAGAATGAAAAACTGTTTTTT
D gene: -; CDR3 length: 15; J gene: TRBJ2-7; clone size: few; V gene: TRBV15; CDR3 protein: CATSRDYGRRYEQYF; CDR3 DNA: TGTGCCACCAGCAGAGATTATGGGCGCAGGTACGAGCAGTACTTC
D gene: TRBD2; CDR3 length: 17; J gene: TRBJ2-3; clone size: -; V gene: TRBV24-1; CDR3 protein: CATSGTSGRSPTDTQYF; CDR3 DNA: TGTGCCACCAGTGGGACTAGCGGGAGATCACCCACAGATACGCAGTATTTT
D gene: -; CDR3 length: 16; J gene: TRBJ2-3; clone size: -; V gene: TRBV15; CDR3 protein: CATSRALEGGRDTQYF; CDR3 DNA: TGTGCCACCAGCAGAGCCCTTGAGGGGGGCCGAGATACGCAGTATTTT
D gene: -; CDR3 length: 15; J gene: TRBJ1-2; clone size: -; V gene: TRBV2; CDR3 protein: CASSDTSRKDYGYTF; CDR3 DNA: TGTGCCAGCAGTGATACGTCCAGGAAGGACTATGGCTACACCTTC
D gene: TRBD2; CDR3 length: 12; J gene: TRBJ2-1; clone size: -; V gene: TRBV2; CDR3 protein: CASRPSGGKQFF; CDR3 DNA: TGTGCCAGCAGGCCTAGCGGGGGAAAGCAGTTCTTC
D gene: -; CDR3 length: 15; J gene: TRBJ1-2; clone size: once; V gene: TRBV2; CDR3 protein: CASRLESGKVDGYTF; CDR3 DNA: TGTGCCAGCAGATTGGAATCCGGTAAAGTCGATGGCTACACCTTC
D gene: -; CDR3 length: 19; J gene: TRBJ1-5; clone size: -; V gene: TRBV4-2; CDR3 protein: CASSQDWQAAGSSNQPQHF; CDR3 DNA: TGTGCCAGCAGCCAAGATTGGCAGGCCGCAGGTAGCAGCAATCAGCCCCAGCATTTT
D gene: TRBD1; CDR3 length: 13; J gene: TRBJ2-7; clone size: -; V gene: TRBV3-1; CDR3 protein: CASSQGQDYEQYF; CDR3 DNA: TGTGCCAGCAGCCAGGGACAGGACTACGAGCAGTACTTC
D gene: -; CDR3 length: 17; J gene: TRBJ2-7; clone size: -; V gene: TRBV19; CDR3 protein: CASSARVPAGLNYEQYF; CDR3 DNA: TGTGCCAGTAGTGCTAGAGTTCCGGCAGGGCTCAACTACGAGCAGTACTTC
D gene: -; CDR3 length: 15; J gene: TRBJ1-6; clone size: many; V gene: TRBV9; CDR3 protein: CASSVEGAENSPLHF; CDR3 DNA: TGTGCCAGCAGCGTAGAAGGGGCGGAGAATTCACCCCTCCACTTT
D gene: TRBD2; CDR3 length: 15; J gene: TRBJ2-5; clone size: -; V gene: TRBV6-5; CDR3 protein: CASSYSSGSAETQYF; CDR3 DNA: TGTGCCAGCAGTTACTCGAGCGGGAGCGCAGAGACCCAGTACTTC
D gene: -; CDR3 length: 13; J gene: TRBJ1-2; clone size: -; V gene: TRBV12-3/TRBV12-4; CDR3 protein: CASRRAGSTGYTF; CDR3 DNA: TGTGCCAGCCGACGGGCGGGGAGTACGGGCTACACCTTC
D gene: -; CDR3 length: 14; J gene: TRBJ2-1; clone size: -; V gene: TRBV20-1; CDR3 protein: CSARREGGYNEQFF; CDR3 DNA: TGCAGTGCTAGGCGGGAAGGGGGCTACAATGAGCAGTTCTTC
D gene: -; CDR3 length: 14; J gene: TRBJ1-4; clone size: -; V gene: TRBV2; CDR3 protein: CASREQAMGEKLFF; CDR3 DNA: TGTGCCAGCAGGGAACAGGCGATGGGTGAAAAACTGTTTTTT
D gene: TRBD2; CDR3 length: 14; J gene: TRBJ2-7; clone size: few; V gene: TRBV7-2; CDR3 protein: CASSKAGGRYEQYF; CDR3 DNA: TGTGCCAGCAGCAAGGCGGGAGGCCGGTACGAGCAGTACTTC
D gene: -; CDR3 length: 14; J gene: TRBJ2-2; clone size: many; V gene: TRBV2; CDR3 protein: CASSEAQGAGELFF; CDR3 DNA: TGTGCCAGCAGTGAGGCACAGGGAGCCGGGGAGCTGTTTTTT
D gene: TRBD2; CDR3 length: 16; J gene: TRBJ2-7; clone size: few; V gene: TRBV10-3; CDR3 protein: CAIGGTSGGDTYEQYF; CDR3 DNA: TGTGCCATCGGGGGGACTAGCGGGGGGGACACCTACGAGCAGTACTTC
D gene: -; CDR3 length: 14; J gene: TRBJ2-3; clone size: few; V gene: TRBV11-3; CDR3 protein: CASSLQGGANTQYF; CDR3 DNA: TGTGCCAGCAGCTTACAGGGGGGGGCGAATACGCAGTATTTT
D gene: -; CDR3 length: 14; J gene: TRBJ2-2; clone size: -; V gene: TRBV2; CDR3 protein: CASKGQLGIGELFF; CDR3 DNA: TGTGCCAGCAAGGGGCAGCTTGGGATCGGGGAGCTGTTTTTT
D gene: -; CDR3 length: 15; J gene: TRBJ1-6; clone size: -; V gene: TRBV7-8; CDR3 protein: CASSLGVSFNSPLHF; CDR3 DNA: TGTGCCAGCAGCTTAGGGGTGTCCTTTAATTCACCCCTCCACTTT
D gene: -; CDR3 length: 12; J gene: TRBJ2-7; clone size: few; V gene: TRBV29-1; CDR3 protein: CSVEGTAAEQYF; CDR3 DNA: TGCAGCGTTGAAGGCACGGCGGCCGAGCAGTACTTC
D gene: TRBD2; CDR3 length: 13; J gene: TRBJ2-7; clone size: once; V gene: TRBV2; CDR3 protein: CASRGSSGYEQYF; CDR3 DNA: TGTGCCAGCAGAGGATCTAGCGGATACGAGCAGTACTTC
D gene: TRBD2; CDR3 length: 14; J gene: TRBJ2-3; clone size: -; V gene: TRBV11-3; CDR3 protein: CASSLTSGINTQYF; CDR3 DNA: TGTGCCAGCAGCCTGACTAGCGGGATAAATACGCAGTATTTT
D gene: -; CDR3 length: 15; J gene: TRBJ2-2; clone size: -; V gene: TRBV7-9; CDR3 protein: CASSQRSVATGELFF; CDR3 DNA: TGTGCCAGCAGCCAAAGATCGGTAGCGACCGGGGAGCTGTTTTTT
D gene: -; CDR3 length: 14; J gene: TRBJ1-1; clone size: -; V gene: TRBV6-5; CDR3 protein: CASSYSQANTEAFF; CDR3 DNA: TGTGCCAGCAGTTACTCACAGGCGAACACTGAAGCTTTCTTT
D gene: -; CDR3 length: 12; J gene: TRBJ2-3; clone size: -; V gene: TRBV7-6; CDR3 protein: CAGGANTDTQYF; CDR3 DNA: TGTGCCGGGGGGGCGAACACAGATACGCAGTATTTT
D gene: -; CDR3 length: 13; J gene: TRBJ1-2; clone size: -; V gene: TRBV12-3/TRBV12-4; CDR3 protein: CASSFGEGYGYTF; CDR3 DNA: TGTGCCAGCAGTTTCGGGGAGGGATACGGCTACACCTTC
D gene: TRBD1; CDR3 length: 16; J gene: TRBJ1-5; clone size: -; V gene: TRBV12-3/TRBV12-4; CDR3 protein: CASSLGGGLDNQPQHF; CDR3 DNA: TGTGCCAGCAGTTTGGGAGGGGGCCTAGACAATCAGCCCCAGCATTTT
D gene: -; CDR3 length: 14; J gene: TRBJ2-3; clone size: few; V gene: TRBV20-1; CDR3 protein: CSASRQGMTDTQYF; CDR3 DNA: TGCAGTGCTAGCAGGCAGGGGATGACAGATACGCAGTATTTT
D gene: TRBD1; CDR3 length: 14; J gene: TRBJ1-1; clone size: few; V gene: TRBV24-1; CDR3 protein: CATSDGQGLNEAFF; CDR3 DNA: TGTGCCACCAGTGATGGACAGGGATTGAATGAAGCTTTCTTT
D gene: -; CDR3 length: 15; J gene: TRBJ2-7; clone size: -; V gene: TRBV19; CDR3 protein: CASSRGGTVRYEQYF; CDR3 DNA: TGTGCCAGTAGCCGGGGGGGGACAGTACGCTACGAGCAGTACTTC
D gene: -; CDR3 length: 12; J gene: TRBJ2-3; clone size: once; V gene: TRBV7-8; CDR3 protein: CASSSRTDTQYF; CDR3 DNA: TGTGCCAGCAGCTCTCGCACAGATACGCAGTATTTT
D gene: TRBD2; CDR3 length: 15; J gene: TRBJ2-1; clone size: -; V gene: TRBV20-1; CDR3 protein: CSARDRLADYNEQFF; CDR3 DNA: TGCAGTGCTAGAGATAGACTAGCGGACTACAATGAGCAGTTCTTC
D gene: -; CDR3 length: 12; J gene: TRBJ2-5; clone size: -; V gene: TRBV2; CDR3 protein: CASRGWRETQYF; CDR3 DNA: TGTGCCAGTAGAGGGTGGCGGGAGACCCAGTACTTC
D gene: -; CDR3 length: 11; J gene: TRBJ2-1; clone size: -; V gene: TRBV7-9; CDR3 protein: CASSSEYEQFF; CDR3 DNA: TGCGCCAGCAGCTCCGAGTATGAGCAGTTCTTC
D gene: -; CDR3 length: 13; J gene: TRBJ2-1; clone size: many; V gene: TRBV7-7; CDR3 protein: CASSASINNEQFF; CDR3 DNA: TGTGCTAGCAGCGCTTCGATAAACAATGAGCAGTTCTTC
D gene: -; CDR3 length: 13; J gene: TRBJ1-6; clone size: -; V gene: TRBV7-2; CDR3 protein: CASSLVGGPSLHF; CDR3 DNA: TGTGCCAGCAGCTTAGTGGGGGGTCCGTCCCTCCACTTT
D gene: -; CDR3 length: 13; J gene: TRBJ2-7; clone size: -; V gene: TRBV24-1; CDR3 protein: CATSPGDTYEQYF; CDR3 DNA: TGTGCCACCAGTCCGGGGGACACCTACGAGCAGTACTTC